The 27 T cell receptor beta chains below come from one sample, sequenced in a study of vaccination and CD4 T cells after COVID-19. Which antigens these TCRs recognize remains unknown. Once obtained from cultured CD4+ T cells, the DNA was sequenced using the Oncomine TCR Beta short-read assay. TCRdb fed the PCR reads into MiXCR, producing one record per CDR3 protein. The data hold around 15,000 distinct CDR3 sequences, with roughly half observed a single time. The treatment: approximately nine-day PBMC culture with coronavirus spike peptide pools or control peptides (ViraFEST assay). Input material: CD4+ T cells from blood, cultured in vitro. The receptors derive from a human donor who had recovered from COVID-19.

This clonotype was counted only a few times. V gene TRBV11-1 combines with J gene TRBJ1-1, with D uncertain. In germline, CDR1 is SGHAT, CDR2 FQDESV (reference sequence). The CDR3 contains 14 residues. V dropped 2 bases and J dropped 5 bases, with 12 bases sitting between them. The CDR3 protein is CASSLFRTATEAFF. As DNA, the CDR3 is TGTGCCAGCAGCTTATTCCGGACGGCTACTGAAGCTTTCTTT.

This chain links TRBV15 with TRBJ1-1; weak D call: TRBD1 (5 bases). CDR3 length: 13 residues. Germline V lookup: CDR1 LNHNV, CDR2 YYDKDF (reference sequence). Trimming removed 8 bases from V and 0 bases from J, with 10 bases in between. This chain's CDR3 is CATRGGLNTEAFF. The CDR3 DNA reads TGTGCCACCCGGGGGGGGTTGAACACTGAAGCTTTCTTT.

J is TRBJ2-1 and V is TRBV7-3; D is perhaps TRBD2 (5 bases). V was shortened by 2 bases and J by 4 bases, with 12 bases between the two germline ends. Germline CDR1 and CDR2: SGHTA and FQGTGA. This CDR3 is built from 15 residues. The CDR3: CASSLERQSYNEQFF. In nucleotides, the CDR3 is TGTGCCAGCAGCTTAGAGCGGCAGAGTTACAATGAGCAGTTCTTC.

The chain joins TRBV7-2 to TRBJ2-3; no firm D call. The CDR3 contains 16 residues. The germline V gene encodes CDR1 SGHTA and CDR2 FQGNSA. Trimming took 2 bases from V and 2 from J, leaving 14 bases between them. The CDR3 DNA is TGTGCCAGCAGCTTACGGCCTGGGGTGGACACAGATACGCAGTATTTT. Translating it yields CASSLRPGVDTDTQYF. Full variable domain (missing parts from reference TRBV7-2 and TRBJ2-3): GAGVSQSPSNKVTEKGKDVELRCDPISGHTALYWYRQSLGQGLEFLIYFQGNSAPDKSGLPSDRFSAERTGGSVSTLTIQRTQQEDSAVYLCASSLRPGVDTDTQYFGPGTRLTVL.

The chain is built from TRBV6-1 and TRBJ2-1; D is unclear. Germline CDR1 is MNHNS and CDR2 is SASEGT. The V end lost 6 bases, the J end lost 12 bases, and 12 bases lay between the germline ends. The CDR3 is 11 amino acids. The CDR3 loop is CASSPPYGQFF. CDR3 sequence (DNA): TGTGCCAGCAGCCCGCCTTACGGGCAGTTCTTC.

This clonotype was picked up a small number of times. V usage is TRBV14 and J usage is TRBJ2-7; tentative D call: TRBD2 (5 bases). Trimming took off 4 bases at V and 3 bases at J, with 10 bases between the two ends. CDR1 and CDR2 from the germline V gene are SGHDN and FVKESK. This CDR3 is 13 amino acids long. The CDR3 here is CASSPDGLYEQYF. The CDR3, as DNA: TGTGCCAGCAGCCCAGACGGACTCTACGAGCAGTACTTC.

This rearrangement joins TRBV7-2 to TRBJ2-2; the D gene is possibly TRBD2 (6 bases). The CDR3 extends over 14 amino acids. The V gene lost 3 bases and the J gene lost 6 bases, with 11 bases spanning the gap. The germline gives CDR1 SGHTA, CDR2 FQGNSA. The CDR3 region has the DNA TGTGCCAGCAGCTTTGACGGAGGGGCCGGGGAGCTGTTTTTT. Translating it yields CASSFDGGAGELFF.

This clonotype occurred a few times. The rearrangement uses TRBV11-2 and TRBJ2-3; 7 bases map to TRBD2. The germline CDR1 and CDR2 sequences are SGHAT and FQNNGV. This CDR3 is 15 amino acids long. Unmatched junction bases numbered 5, after V lost 1 base and J lost 4 bases. Here the CDR3 DNA reads TGTGCCAGCAGCTTAGCTAGCGGAGCTCCAGATACGCAGTATTTT. Its protein is CASSLASGAPDTQYF.

This clonotype was detected once. The J gene is TRBJ2-7, the V gene TRBV7-2; D not resolved. CDR1 and CDR2 from the germline V gene are SGHTA and FQGNSA. The CDR3 spans 15 residues. V lost 3 bases to trimming and J lost 5 bases, with 17 bases between them. CDR3 loop: CASSLSGLGSHEQYF. The CDR3 DNA is TGTGCCAGCAGCTTGTCTGGGCTAGGTTCCCACGAGCAGTACTTC. Using reference TRBV7-2 and TRBJ2-7 for the parts outside the CDR3, the full variable domain is GAGVSQSPSNKVTEKGKDVELRCDPISGHTALYWYRQSLGQGLEFLIYFQGNSAPDKSGLPSDRFSAERTGGSVSTLTIQRTQQEDSAVYLCASSLSGLGSHEQYFGPGTRLTVT.

This clonotype was detected a few times. V and J are TRBV29-1 and TRBJ2-7, with D perhaps matching TRBD1 (5 bases). Germline-derived CDR1 and CDR2 are SQVTM and ANQGSEA. This CDR3 spans 13 amino acids. V was cut by 4 bases and J by 0 bases, with 10 bases left in between. In DNA form, the CDR3 reads TGCAGCGTTGGGGGCAGCCGCTCCTACGAGCAGTACTTC. This encodes CSVGGSRSYEQYF.

The chain carries TRBV6-1 and TRBJ1-1; 9 positions agree with TRBD1. Unmatched junction bases numbered 14, after V lost 11 bases and J lost 4 bases. This CDR3 comprises 15 residues. Germline CDR1 and CDR2: MNHNS and SASEGT. The CDR3 sequence is CAAKRQGGQGTEAFF. DNA of the CDR3: TGTGCCGCAAAACGACAGGGGGGTCAAGGCACTGAAGCTTTCTTT.

This clonotype was observed a few times. The V and J genes are TRBV29-1 and TRBJ1-2, with a weak D call TRBD1 (6 bases). Germline-derived CDR1 and CDR2 are SQVTM and ANQGSEA. The V end lost 6 bases, the J end lost 10 bases, and 21 bases lay between the germline ends. This CDR3 has 13 residues. CDR3 in amino acids: CSVPPGQKGPYTF. For the CDR3, the DNA is TGCAGCGTCCCCCCCGGACAGAAGGGACCCTACACCTTC.

This clonotype was detected a few times. The V gene is TRBV19, the J gene TRBJ2-7, with TRBD2 identical over 7 bases. The CDR3 covers 15 residues. The V gene end was trimmed by 9 bases and the J gene end by 1 base; junction bases not matched to a gene: 12. Looked up from germline, CDR1 is LNHDA and CDR2 is SQIVND (reference sequence). CDR3 region: CASRLGGGISYEQYF. CDR3 nucleotide sequence: TGTGCCAGCCGCCTTGGGGGGGGTATATCCTACGAGCAGTACTTC.

The V and J genes are TRBV6-5 and TRBJ1-6; 10 positions match TRBD1. J was trimmed by 0 bases and V by 4 bases; bases with no gene match: 3. CDR1 is MNHEY and CDR2 is SVGAGI in the germline V gene. The CDR3 consists of 17 residues. The CDR3 bases are TGTGCCAGCAGTTTGACAGGGGGCGACTCCTATAATTCACCCCTCCACTTT. Protein: CASSLTGGDSYNSPLHF.

The chain carries TRBV20-1 and TRBJ1-5; D possibly corresponds to TRBD1 (5 bases). CDR1 is DFQATT, CDR2 SNEGSKA, per germline (reference sequence). Between the trimmed V and J ends, which lost 6 bases and 5 bases, there was a span of 11 bases. The CDR3 runs to 12 residues. CDR3 protein: CSAMGGDQPQHF. CDR3 bases: TGCAGTGCCATGGGGGGGGATCAGCCCCAGCATTTT.

This clonotype came up a few times. The chain combines TRBV27 with TRBJ1-5; D is undetermined. Trimming pared 1 base from V and 2 bases from J, leaving 6 bases between. This CDR3 region has 14 residues. Germline V gene data show CDR1 as MNHEY and CDR2 as SMNVEV (reference sequence). In nucleotides, the CDR3 is TGTGCCAGCAGTTTATTGTACGGCAATCAGCCCCAGCATTTT. It yields the protein CASSLLYGNQPQHF.

The CDR3 here is CASTPGAVTGNTIYF. CDR3 sequence (DNA): TGTGCCAGCACCCCGGGGGCTGTGACTGGAAACACCATATATTTT. The chain employs TRBV7-9 and TRBJ1-3; weak D call: TRBD1 (6 bases). The ends were cut back, 7 bases at V and 2 bases at J, with 15 bases in the middle. From germline, CDR1 is SEHNR and CDR2 FQNEAQ (reference sequence). The CDR3 extends over 15 amino acids.

Only a few counts were recorded for this clonotype. This rearrangement joins TRBV20-1 to TRBJ1-2; 12 bases are a match to TRBD1. There are 13 residues in the CDR3. Germline CDR1 DFQATT, CDR2 SNEGSKA (reference sequence). V dropped 6 bases and J dropped 7; count of bases not matched to a gene: 6. The chain's CDR3 is CSARDRGRSGYTF. CDR3 sequence (DNA): TGCAGTGCCCGGGACAGGGGGCGAAGTGGCTACACCTTC.

This sequence joins TRBV27 and TRBJ2-7; TRBD2 agrees at 7 bases. Trimming took 6 bases from V and 7 from J; bases not matched to a gene: 3. CDR3 size: 11 residues. The germline V gene encodes CDR1 MNHEY and CDR2 SMNVEV (reference sequence). The CDR3, as DNA: TGTGCCAGCAGCCTGGGGGGGGAGCAGTACTTC. It codes for CASSLGGEQYF.

The chain is built from TRBV7-3 and TRBJ1-2; D not resolved. Germline V gives CDR1 SGHTA, CDR2 FQGTGA. Deletions cut 5 bases from V and 3 bases from J, with 13 bases between. The CDR3 totals 14 residues. CDR3 in amino acids: CASSPGGIDYGYTF. In DNA, the CDR3 is TGTGCCAGCAGCCCAGGTGGTATTGACTATGGCTACACCTTC.

In its sample, this clonotype was seen a few times. An end of the junction does not agree with germline; a read error may underlie this. The chain joins TRBV7-2 to TRBJ2-1, with a tentative D call TRBD2 (5 bases). Germline V gives CDR1 SGHTA, CDR2 FQGNSA. The CDR3 covers 12 residues. In DNA, the CDR3 is TGTGCCAGCAGCTTACTCCAACTAGACCCGGTCTTC. Translated: CASSLLQLDPVF.

There are a few counts of this clonotype. V gene TRBV6-2 or TRBV6-3 combines with J gene TRBJ1-2; the D gene is possibly TRBD1 (5 bases). V lost 0 bases and J 7 bases, leaving 12 bases between the germline ends. This CDR3 spans 14 amino acids. Germline CDR1 reads MNHEY; CDR2 reads SVGEGT. The CDR3 spells CASSYSVGPSGYTF. DNA for the CDR3: TGTGCCAGCAGTTACTCGGTGGGACCTTCTGGCTACACCTTC.

This clonotype was detected a few times. The V call is TRBV20-1, the J call TRBJ2-4; D not certain. V shed 7 bases and J shed 2 bases, with 6 bases lying between them. This CDR3 has 11 amino acids. Germline V gene data show CDR1 as DFQATT and CDR2 as SNEGSKA (reference sequence). CDR3 region: CSVDSKNIQYF. The CDR3 coding sequence is TGCAGTGTTGACTCCAAAAACATTCAGTACTTC.

The chain links TRBV20-1 to TRBJ1-6; D might be TRBD1 (6 bases). The V gene's germline CDR1 is DFQATT and CDR2 SNEGSKA (reference sequence). With 6 bases removed from V and 8 bases from J, the gap between germline ends came to 17 bases. This CDR3 has 14 residues. CDR3 loop: CSANRRGMDSPLHF. DNA of the CDR3: TGCAGTGCAAACCGCAGGGGAATGGATTCACCCCTCCACTTT.

V usage is TRBV12-3 or TRBV12-4 and J usage is TRBJ1-5; TRBD1 matches at 10 bases. CDR3 size: 17 residues. V shed 5 bases, J shed 0 bases, and the junction held 7 bases outside the gene matches. This chain's CDR3 is CASSLTGGFYSNQPQHF. The DNA for the CDR3 is TGTGCCAGCAGTCTGACAGGGGGCTTTTATAGCAATCAGCCCCAGCATTTT.

This clonotype was seen once. This chain joins TRBV2 and TRBJ2-1; D is undetermined. There are 14 residues in the CDR3. The V end was cut by 6 bases, the J end by 4 bases, with 13 bases between. The germline CDR1 and CDR2 sequences are SNHLY and FYNNEI. The CDR3 spells CASRRGQQYNEQFF. As DNA, the CDR3 is TGTGCCAGCAGGCGTGGGCAGCAATACAATGAGCAGTTCTTC.

V usage is TRBV12-5 and J usage is TRBJ2-7, with TRBD2 matching 11 bases. Germline loops: CDR1 LGHNT, CDR2 FRNRAP. With 5 bases clipped from V and 7 bases from J, the junction kept 10 bases outside the gene matches. The CDR3 is 15 amino acids. CDR3 nucleotides: TGTGCTAGTGGTCTCTCCGGGACTAGCGGTAGGGAGCAGTACTTC. Translation gives CASGLSGTSGREQYF.